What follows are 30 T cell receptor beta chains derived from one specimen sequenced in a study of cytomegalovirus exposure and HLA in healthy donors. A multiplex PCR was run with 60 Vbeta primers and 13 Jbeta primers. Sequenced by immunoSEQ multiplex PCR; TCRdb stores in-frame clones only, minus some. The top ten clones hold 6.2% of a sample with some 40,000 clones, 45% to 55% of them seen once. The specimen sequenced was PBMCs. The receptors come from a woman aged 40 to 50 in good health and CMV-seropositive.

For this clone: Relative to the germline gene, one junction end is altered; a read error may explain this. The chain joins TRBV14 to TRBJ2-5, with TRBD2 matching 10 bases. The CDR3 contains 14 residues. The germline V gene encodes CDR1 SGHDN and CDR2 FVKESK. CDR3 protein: CATSGLADSETQYF. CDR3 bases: TGTGCCACCAGCGGACTAGCGGACTCAGAGACCCAGTACTTC.

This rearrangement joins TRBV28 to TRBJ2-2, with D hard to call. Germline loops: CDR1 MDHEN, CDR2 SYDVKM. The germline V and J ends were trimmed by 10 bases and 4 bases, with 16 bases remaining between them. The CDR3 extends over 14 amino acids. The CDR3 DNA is TGTGCCACCCCTTCCGAATCGGGCACCGGGGAGCTGTTTTTT. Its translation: CATPSESGTGELFF. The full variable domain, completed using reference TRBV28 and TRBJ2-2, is DVKVTQSSRYLVKRTGEKVFLECVQDMDHENMFWYRQDPGLGLRLIYFSYDVKMKEKGDIPEGYSVSREKKERFSLILESASTNQTSMYLCATPSESGTGELFFGEGSRLTVL.

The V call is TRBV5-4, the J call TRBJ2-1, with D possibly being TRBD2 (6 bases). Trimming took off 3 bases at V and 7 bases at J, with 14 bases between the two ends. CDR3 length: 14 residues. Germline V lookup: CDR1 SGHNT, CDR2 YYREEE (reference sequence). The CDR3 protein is CASSSLDGGNEQFF. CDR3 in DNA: TGTGCCAGCAGCTCCCTGGACGGAGGGAATGAGCAGTTCTTC.

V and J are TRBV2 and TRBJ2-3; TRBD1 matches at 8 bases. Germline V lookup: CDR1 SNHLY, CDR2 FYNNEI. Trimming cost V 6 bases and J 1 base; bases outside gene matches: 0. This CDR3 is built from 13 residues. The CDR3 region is CASRGQGTDTQYF. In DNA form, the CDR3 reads TGTGCCAGCAGGGGACAGGGCACAGATACGCAGTATTTT. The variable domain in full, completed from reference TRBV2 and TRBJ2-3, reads EPEVTQTPSHQVTQMGQEVILRCVPISNHLYFYWYRQILGQKVEFLVSFYNNEISEKSEIFDDQFSVERPDGSNFTLKIRSTKLEDSAMYFCASRGQGTDTQYFGPGTRLTVL.

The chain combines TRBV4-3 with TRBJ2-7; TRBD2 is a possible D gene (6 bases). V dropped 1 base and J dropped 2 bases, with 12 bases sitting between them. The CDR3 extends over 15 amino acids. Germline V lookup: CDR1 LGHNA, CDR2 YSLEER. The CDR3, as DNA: TGCGCCAGCAGCCAAGGTCTCGGCGGGGCCTACGAGCAGTACTTC. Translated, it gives CASSQGLGGAYEQYF.

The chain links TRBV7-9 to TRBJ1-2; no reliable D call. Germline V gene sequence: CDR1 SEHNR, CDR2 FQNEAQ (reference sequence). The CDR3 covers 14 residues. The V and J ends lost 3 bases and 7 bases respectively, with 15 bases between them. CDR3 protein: CASSLYAREGGYTF. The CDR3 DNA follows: TGTGCCAGCAGCTTGTATGCGAGGGAAGGTGGCTACACCTTC.

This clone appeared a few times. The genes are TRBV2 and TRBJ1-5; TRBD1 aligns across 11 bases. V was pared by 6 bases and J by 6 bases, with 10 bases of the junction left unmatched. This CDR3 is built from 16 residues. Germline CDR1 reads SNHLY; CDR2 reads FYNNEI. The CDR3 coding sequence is TGTGCCAGCAGGGGGGGACAGGGGGTGTATATTCAGCCCCAGCATTTT. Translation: CASRGGQGVYIQPQHF.

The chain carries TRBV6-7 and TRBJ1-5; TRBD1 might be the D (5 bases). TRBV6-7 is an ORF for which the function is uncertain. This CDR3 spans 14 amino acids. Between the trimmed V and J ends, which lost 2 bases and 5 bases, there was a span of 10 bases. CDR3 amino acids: CASSYRTPYQPQHF. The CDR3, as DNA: TGTGCCAGCAGTTACAGGACACCATATCAGCCCCAGCATTTT.

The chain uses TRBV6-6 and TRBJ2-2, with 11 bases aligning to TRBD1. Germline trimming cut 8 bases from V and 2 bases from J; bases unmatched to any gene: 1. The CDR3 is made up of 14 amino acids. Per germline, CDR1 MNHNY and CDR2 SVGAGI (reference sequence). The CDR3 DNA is TGTGCCAGCGGACAGGGGGCTAACACCGGGGAGCTGTTTTTT. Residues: CASGQGANTGELFF.

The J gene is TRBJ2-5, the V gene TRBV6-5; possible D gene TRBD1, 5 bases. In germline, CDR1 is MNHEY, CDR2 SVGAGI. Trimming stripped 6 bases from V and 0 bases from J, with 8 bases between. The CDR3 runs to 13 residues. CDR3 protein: CASRDIDQETQYF. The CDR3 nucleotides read TGTGCCAGCAGGGACATCGACCAAGAGACCCAGTACTTC.

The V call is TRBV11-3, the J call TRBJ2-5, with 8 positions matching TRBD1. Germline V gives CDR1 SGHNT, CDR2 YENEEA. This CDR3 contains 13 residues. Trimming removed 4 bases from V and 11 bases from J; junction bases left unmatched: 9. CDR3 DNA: TGTGCCAGCAGCTCGGCAGGGGGCCGAGAGCAGTACTTC. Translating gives CASSSAGGREQYF.

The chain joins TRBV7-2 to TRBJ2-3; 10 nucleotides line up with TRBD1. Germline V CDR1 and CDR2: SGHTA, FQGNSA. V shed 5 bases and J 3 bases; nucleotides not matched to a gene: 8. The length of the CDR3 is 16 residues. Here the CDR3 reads CASSARQGASTDTQYF. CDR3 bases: TGTGCCAGCAGCGCCCGACAGGGGGCTTCTACAGATACGCAGTATTTT.

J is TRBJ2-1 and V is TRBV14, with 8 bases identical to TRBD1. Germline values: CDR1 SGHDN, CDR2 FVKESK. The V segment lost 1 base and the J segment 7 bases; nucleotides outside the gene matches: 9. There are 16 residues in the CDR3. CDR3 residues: CASSQGWQGARNEQFF. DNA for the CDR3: TGTGCCAGCAGCCAAGGTTGGCAGGGGGCTCGGAATGAGCAGTTCTTC.

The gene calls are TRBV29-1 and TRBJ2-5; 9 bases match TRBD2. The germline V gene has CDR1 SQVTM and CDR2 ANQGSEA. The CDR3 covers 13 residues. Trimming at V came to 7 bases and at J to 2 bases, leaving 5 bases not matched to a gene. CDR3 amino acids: CSAAGGGQETQYF. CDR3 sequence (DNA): TGCAGCGCCGCGGGGGGGGGTCAAGAGACCCAGTACTTC.

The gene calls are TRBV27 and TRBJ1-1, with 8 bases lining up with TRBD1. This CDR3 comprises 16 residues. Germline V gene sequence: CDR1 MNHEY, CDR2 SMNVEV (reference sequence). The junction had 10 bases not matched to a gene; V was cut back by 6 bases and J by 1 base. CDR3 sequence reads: CASSRNSGTGNTEAFF. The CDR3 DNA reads TGTGCCAGCAGCCGAAACTCCGGGACAGGGAACACTGAAGCTTTCTTT.

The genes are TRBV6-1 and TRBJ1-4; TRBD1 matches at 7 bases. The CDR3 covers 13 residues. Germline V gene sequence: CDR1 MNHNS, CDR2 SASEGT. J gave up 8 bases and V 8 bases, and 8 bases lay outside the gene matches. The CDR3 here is CASPRGEGEKLFF. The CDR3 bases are TGTGCCAGCCCCAGGGGGGAAGGGGAAAAACTGTTTTTT.

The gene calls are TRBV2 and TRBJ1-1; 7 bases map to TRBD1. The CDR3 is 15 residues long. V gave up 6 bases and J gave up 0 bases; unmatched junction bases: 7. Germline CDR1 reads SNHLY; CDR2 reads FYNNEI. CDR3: CASSSGQTMNTEAFF. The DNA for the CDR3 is TGTGCCAGCAGCTCGGGACAGACGATGAACACTGAAGCTTTCTTT.

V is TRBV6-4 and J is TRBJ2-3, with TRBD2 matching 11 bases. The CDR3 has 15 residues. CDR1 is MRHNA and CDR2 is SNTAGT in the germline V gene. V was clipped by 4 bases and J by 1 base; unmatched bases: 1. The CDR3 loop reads CASSATSGGTDTQYF. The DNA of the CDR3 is TGTGCCAGCAGTGCGACTAGCGGGGGCACAGATACGCAGTATTTT.

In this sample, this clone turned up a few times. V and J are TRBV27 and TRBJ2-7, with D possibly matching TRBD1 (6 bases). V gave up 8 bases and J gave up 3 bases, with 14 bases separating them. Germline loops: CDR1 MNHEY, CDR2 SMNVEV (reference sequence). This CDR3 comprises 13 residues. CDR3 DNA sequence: TGTGCCAGCGGCACAGGGAACCTCTACGAGCAGTACTTC. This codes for CASGTGNLYEQYF.

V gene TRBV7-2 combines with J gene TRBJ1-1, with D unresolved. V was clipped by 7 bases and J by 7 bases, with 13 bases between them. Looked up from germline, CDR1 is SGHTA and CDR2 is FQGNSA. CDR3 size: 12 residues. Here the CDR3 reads CASTRRGDEAFF. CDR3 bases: TGTGCCAGCACCAGGCGGGGTGATGAAGCTTTCTTT. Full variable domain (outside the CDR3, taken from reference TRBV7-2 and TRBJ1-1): GAGVSQSPSNKVTEKGKDVELRCDPISGHTALYWYRQSLGQGLEFLIYFQGNSAPDKSGLPSDRFSAERTGGSVSTLTIQRTQQEDSAVYLCASTRRGDEAFFGQGTRLTVV.

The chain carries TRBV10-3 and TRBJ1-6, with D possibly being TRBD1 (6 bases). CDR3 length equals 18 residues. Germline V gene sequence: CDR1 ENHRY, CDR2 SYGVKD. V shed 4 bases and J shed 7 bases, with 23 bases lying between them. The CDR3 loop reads CAISGGDFVDSRNSPLHF. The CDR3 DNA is TGTGCCATCAGTGGAGGGGATTTCGTGGACAGCAGGAATTCACCCCTCCACTTT.

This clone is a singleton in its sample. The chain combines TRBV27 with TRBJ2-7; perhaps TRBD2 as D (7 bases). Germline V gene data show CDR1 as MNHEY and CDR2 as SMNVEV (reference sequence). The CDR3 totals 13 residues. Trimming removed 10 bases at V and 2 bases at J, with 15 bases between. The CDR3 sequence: CATSGAGAYEQYF. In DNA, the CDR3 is TGTGCCACCTCAGGGGCGGGGGCCTACGAGCAGTACTTC.

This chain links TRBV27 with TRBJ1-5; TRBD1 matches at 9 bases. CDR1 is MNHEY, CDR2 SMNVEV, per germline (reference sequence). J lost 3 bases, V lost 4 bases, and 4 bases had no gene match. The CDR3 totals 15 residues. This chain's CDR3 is CASSSRTGDNQPQHF. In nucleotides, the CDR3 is TGTGCCAGCAGTTCCCGGACAGGGGACAATCAGCCCCAGCATTTT.

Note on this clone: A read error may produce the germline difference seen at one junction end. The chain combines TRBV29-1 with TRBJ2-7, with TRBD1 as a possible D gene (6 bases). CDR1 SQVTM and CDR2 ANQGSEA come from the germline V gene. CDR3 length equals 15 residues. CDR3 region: CSVESPRRGSNEQYF. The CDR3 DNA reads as TGCAGCGTTGAATCCCCTCGCAGGGGCTCCAACGAGCAGTACTTC.

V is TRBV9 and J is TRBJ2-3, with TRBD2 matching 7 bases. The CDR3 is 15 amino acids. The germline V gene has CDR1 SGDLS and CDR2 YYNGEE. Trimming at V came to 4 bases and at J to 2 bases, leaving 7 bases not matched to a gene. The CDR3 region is CASSPRAGDTDTQYF. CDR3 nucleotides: TGTGCCAGCAGCCCAAGGGCGGGGGACACAGATACGCAGTATTTT.

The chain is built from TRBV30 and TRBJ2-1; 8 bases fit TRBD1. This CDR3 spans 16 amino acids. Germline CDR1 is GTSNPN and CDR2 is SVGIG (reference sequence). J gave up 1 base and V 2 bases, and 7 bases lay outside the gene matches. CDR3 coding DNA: TGTGCCTGGAGTAATCAGGGGGCAGGGTCCTACAATGAGCAGTTCTTC. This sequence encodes CAWSNQGAGSYNEQFF. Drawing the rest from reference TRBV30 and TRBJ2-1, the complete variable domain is SQTIHQWPATLVQPVGSPLSLECTVEGTSNPNLYWYRQAAGRGLQLLFYSVGIGQISSEVPQNLSASRPQDRQFILSSKKLLLSDSGFYLCAWSNQGAGSYNEQFFGPGTRLTVL.

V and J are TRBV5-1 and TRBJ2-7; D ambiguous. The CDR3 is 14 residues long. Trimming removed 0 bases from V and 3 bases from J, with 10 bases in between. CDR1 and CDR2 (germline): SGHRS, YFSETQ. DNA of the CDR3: TGCGCCAGCAGCTTGGTTGGTCTGAGCTACGAGCAGTACTTC. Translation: CASSLVGLSYEQYF. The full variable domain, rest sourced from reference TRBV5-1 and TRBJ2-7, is KAGVTQTPRYLIKTRGQQVTLSCSPISGHRSVSWYQQTPGQGLQFLFEYFSETQRNKGNFPGRFSGRQFSNSRSEMNVSTLELGDSALYLCASSLVGLSYEQYFGPGTRLTVT.

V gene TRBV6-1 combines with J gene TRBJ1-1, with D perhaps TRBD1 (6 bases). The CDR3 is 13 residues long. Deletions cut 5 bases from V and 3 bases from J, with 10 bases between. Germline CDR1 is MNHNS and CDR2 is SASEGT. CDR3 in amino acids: CASSPGTYTEAFF. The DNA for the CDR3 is TGTGCCAGCAGTCCCGGGACATACACTGAAGCTTTCTTT.

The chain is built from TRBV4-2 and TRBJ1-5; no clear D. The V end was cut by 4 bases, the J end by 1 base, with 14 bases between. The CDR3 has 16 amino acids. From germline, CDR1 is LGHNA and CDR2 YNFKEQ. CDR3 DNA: TGTGCCAGCAGCCTCATGGGCAGAGAGAGCAATCAGCCCCAGCATTTT. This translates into CASSLMGRESNQPQHF.

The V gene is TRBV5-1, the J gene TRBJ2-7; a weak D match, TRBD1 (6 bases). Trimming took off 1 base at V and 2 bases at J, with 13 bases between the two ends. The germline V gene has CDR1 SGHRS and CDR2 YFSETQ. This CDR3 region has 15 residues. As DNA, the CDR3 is TGCGCCAGCAGCTTGTCAACAGGGTGGGCCTACGAGCAGTACTTC. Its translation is CASSLSTGWAYEQYF.